The present entry profiles one TCR beta chain with its context. The target antigen is unknown. V lost 1 base and J lost 3, with 9 bases in between. This CDR3 has 13 residues. Germline lookup yields CDR1 DFQATT and CDR2 SNEGSKA (reference sequence). The data were obtained in a study of blood T cells in healthy people across ages. PCR was performed a second time for roughly 7 to 12 cycles using a sample-barcoded 5' primer and a J-beta primer mix. Each cDNA molecule was tagged by a template-switch adaptor that had 12 random nucleotides. TCRdb ran MiXCR on the 5' RACE reads and lists one entry per CDR3 protein. Among 710,000 or so distinct CDR3 sequences listed, 32% were seen once. Overall study results and limits: It was the long-lived donors that had more naive CD4+ cells and higher diversity than aged donors. Unknown donor CMV status possibly confounded expanded clonotype changes.

The chain has TRBV20-1 and TRBJ2-5, with D perhaps TRBD1 or TRBD2 (5 bases each). The source material was blood. The sequence was collected from a woman of 80 years or more in good health. CDR3: CSARGWGKETQYF. Here the CDR3 DNA reads TGCAGTGCTAGAGGTTGGGGGAAAGAGACCCAGTACTTC.